Shown below are 29 T cell receptor beta chains from a single sample sequenced in a study of cytomegalovirus exposure and HLA in healthy donors. Vbeta (60) and Jbeta (13) primers were used in the PCR. TCRdb's table, derived via immunoSEQ multiplex PCR, lists solely in-frame clones and lacks some. The data contain about 180,000 clones, more than 60% of them singletons. Sequenced: PBMCs. Receptors originate from a man in his late teens or twenties in good health and CMV-seronegative.

This clone was detected once. V gene TRBV7-3 combines with J gene TRBJ2-3, with 14 positions matching TRBD2. CDR1 is SGHTA, CDR2 FQGTGA, per germline. This CDR3 is built from 18 residues. J lost 2 bases, V lost 5 bases, and 9 bases had no gene match. The DNA for the CDR3 is TGTGCCAGCAGCCCCTTCGGACTAGCGGGGGGCTCCACAGATACGCAGTATTTT. As protein: CASSPFGLAGGSTDTQYF.

The V and J genes are TRBV6-5 and TRBJ2-7; the match to TRBD2 covers 11 bases. The CDR3 runs 15 residues. Germline CDR1 and CDR2: MNHEY and SVGAGI. The ends lost 5 bases at V and 3 bases at J; junction bases unmatched: 6. Here the CDR3 reads CASSVSGRARYEQYF. As DNA, the CDR3 is TGTGCCAGCAGTGTTAGCGGGAGGGCACGCTACGAGCAGTACTTC.

A few counts support this clone. At one boundary the junction diverges from the germline segment, which might be a read error. The chain is built from TRBV6-4 and TRBJ1-1; D perhaps matches TRBD1 (5 bases). This CDR3 region has 18 residues. Germline CDR1 and CDR2: MRHNA and SNTAGT. The CDR3: CASSDQQVQVTPNSEAFF. As DNA, the CDR3 is TGTGCCAGCAGTGACCAACAGGTTCAAGTCACCCCGAACTCTGAAGCTTTCTTT.

The chain carries TRBV2 and TRBJ2-4, with 14 bases matching TRBD2. CDR3 length equals 18 residues. CDR1 SNHLY and CDR2 FYNNEI come from the germline V gene. After removal of 6 bases from V and 0 bases from J, the junction contained 7 bases not matched to a gene. CDR3 sequence reads: CASRRGLAGATAKNIQYF. The CDR3 nucleotides read TGTGCCAGCAGGCGGGGACTAGCGGGGGCCACAGCCAAAAACATTCAGTACTTC.

This clone turned up a few times. This chain joins TRBV6-1 and TRBJ1-2, with D possibly matching TRBD1 (5 bases). Germline V gene sequence: CDR1 MNHNS, CDR2 SASEGT. This CDR3 contains 14 residues. Trimming shortened V by 4 bases and J by 0 bases, and 9 bases separated the two germline ends. The CDR3 DNA sequence: TGTGCCAGCAGTGTACAGGTAGCTAACTATGGCTACACCTTC. Amino acid sequence: CASSVQVANYGYTF.

This clone was seen just once. Here the CDR3 DNA reads TGTGCCAGCAGCCAAGGGGGGAACAGGGATCAGCCCCAGCATTTT. It specifies CASSQGGNRDQPQHF. The chain has TRBV4-2 and TRBJ1-5; D is perhaps TRBD1 (6 bases). From germline, CDR1 is LGHNA and CDR2 YNFKEQ. The V and J ends lost 1 base and 5 bases respectively, with 12 bases between them. The CDR3 is made up of 15 amino acids.

This clone was counted between two and nine times. J is TRBJ2-7 and V is TRBV2, with 10 bases that match TRBD2. The CDR3 runs to 15 residues. J was trimmed by 3 bases and V by 4 bases; bases with no gene match: 6. Germline CDR1 is SNHLY and CDR2 is FYNNEI. CDR3 DNA: TGTGCCAGCAGTGGGGGAGCGGGAGGGGTCTACGAGCAGTACTTC. Its protein product is CASSGGAGGVYEQYF.

The chain recombines TRBV25-1 with TRBJ2-3, with D possibly matching TRBD2 (6 bases). The CDR3 loop spans 18 amino acids. CDR1 and CDR2 from the germline V gene are MGHDK and SYGVNS. V lost 1 base, J lost 0 bases, and 17 bases lay in between. The CDR3, as DNA: TGTGCCAGCAGTGAATCCTCGGGACTGGGCAGGAGCACAGATACGCAGTATTTT. Amino acid sequence: CASSESSGLGRSTDTQYF.

This chain links TRBV5-1 with TRBJ1-1, with D possibly being TRBD1 (6 bases). CDR3 size: 14 residues. Germline V lookup: CDR1 SGHRS, CDR2 YFSETQ. Trimming cost V 6 bases and J 1 base, with 13 bases left between them. DNA of the CDR3: TGCGCCAGCACTCCAACAGGGTCGAACACTGAAGCTTTCTTT. This codes for CASTPTGSNTEAFF. Full variable domain (missing parts from reference TRBV5-1 and TRBJ1-1): KAGVTQTPRYLIKTRGQQVTLSCSPISGHRSVSWYQQTPGQGLQFLFEYFSETQRNKGNFPGRFSGRQFSNSRSEMNVSTLELGDSALYLCASTPTGSNTEAFFGQGTRLTVV.

This chain joins TRBV11-3 and TRBJ1-1; D gene ambiguous. There are 15 residues in the CDR3. Germline V gene data show CDR1 as SGHNT and CDR2 as YENEEA. The V and J ends lost 3 bases and 1 base respectively, with 12 bases between them. Here the CDR3 reads CASSLSRAANTEAFF. CDR3 DNA sequence: TGTGCCAGCAGCTTGAGTAGAGCTGCGAACACTGAAGCTTTCTTT. Complete variable domain (other parts from reference TRBV11-3 and TRBJ1-1): EAGVVQSPRYKIIEKKQPVAFWCNPISGHNTLYWYLQNLGQGPELLIRYENEEAVDDSQLPKDRFSAERLKGVDSTLKIQPAELGDSAVYLCASSLSRAANTEAFFGQGTRLTVV.

The chain uses TRBV30 and TRBJ1-6, with 7 bases lining up with TRBD1. Germline V gene sequence: CDR1 GTSNPN, CDR2 SVGIG (reference sequence). The CDR3 contains 16 residues. V shed 3 bases, J shed 8 bases, and the junction held 13 bases outside the gene matches. The CDR3 sequence: CAWSPQDRRSYSPLHF. The DNA for the CDR3 is TGTGCCTGGAGCCCCCAGGACAGGCGATCCTATTCACCCCTCCACTTT.

Notes on this clone: Other DNA sequences in the same sample also yield this CDR3. The chain recombines TRBV2 with TRBJ2-5, with 7 positions matching TRBD1. The CDR3 has 12 amino acids. Trimming took 6 bases from V and 7 from J; bases not matched to a gene: 5. Germline values: CDR1 SNHLY, CDR2 FYNNEI. CDR3 residues: CASSADRRTQYF. CDR3 nucleotide sequence: TGTGCCAGCAGCGCGGACAGGCGGACCCAGTACTTC.

This rearrangement joins TRBV9 to TRBJ2-4; 11 bases are a match to TRBD1. J gave up 5 bases and V 0 bases, and 1 base lay outside the gene matches. The V gene's germline CDR1 is SGDLS and CDR2 YYNGEE. This CDR3 spans 15 amino acids. CDR3 bases: TGTGCCAGCAGCGTAGGGGGACAGGGGGAAAACATTCAGTACTTC. It yields the protein CASSVGGQGENIQYF.

The CDR3 DNA sequence: TGTGCCAGCAGCTCCTACGGGAGTAAGTTCTACAATGAGCAGTTCTTC. Protein product: CASSSYGSKFYNEQFF. V is TRBV9 and J is TRBJ2-1, with D possibly matching TRBD2 (6 bases). The CDR3 runs 16 residues. The V and J ends lost 4 bases and 3 bases respectively, with 17 bases between them. Germline CDR1 is SGDLS and CDR2 is YYNGEE.

The chain couples TRBV28 to TRBJ1-1, with a possible D match to TRBD1 (5 bases). Trimming removed 8 bases from V and 0 bases from J, with 22 bases in between. CDR1 is MDHEN, CDR2 SYDVKM, per germline. The CDR3 extends over 17 amino acids. CDR3 protein: CASRTGQGFYMNTEAFF. In nucleotides, the CDR3 is TGTGCCAGCCGCACTGGGCAGGGTTTCTATATGAACACTGAAGCTTTCTTT.

V and J are TRBV6-5 and TRBJ1-2; tentatively, D is TRBD1 (5 bases). The V end was cut by 2 bases, the J end by 2 bases, with 9 bases between. The CDR3 loop spans 14 amino acids. Germline CDR1 reads MNHEY; CDR2 reads SVGAGI. The CDR3 here is CASSYVTGNYGYTF. In DNA form, the CDR3 reads TGTGCCAGCAGTTACGTTACAGGAAACTATGGCTACACCTTC.

The table lists this clone with a few counts. The chain has TRBV7-2 and TRBJ1-1, with D tentatively TRBD1 (5 bases). The V gene's germline CDR1 is SGHTA and CDR2 FQGNSA. The CDR3 loop spans 15 amino acids. Deletions cut 3 bases from V and 7 bases from J, with 18 bases between. CDR3 sequence: CASSLAVGRDFEAFF. DNA of the CDR3: TGTGCCAGCAGCTTGGCCGTAGGCAGGGACTTTGAAGCTTTCTTT.

The chain couples TRBV19 to TRBJ1-4; a weak D match, TRBD1 (6 bases). V was clipped by 7 bases and J by 7 bases, with 19 bases between them. This CDR3 region has 15 residues. Germline values: CDR1 LNHDA, CDR2 SQIVND (reference sequence). DNA for the CDR3: TGTGCCAGTACCACGGCAACAGGGATGCGTGAAAAACTGTTTTTT. Its translation: CASTTATGMREKLFF.

This chain connects TRBV5-8 to TRBJ2-1, with 10 nucleotides matching TRBD1. The trim removed 1 base at V and 1 base at J, leaving 2 bases unmatched. This CDR3 spans 16 amino acids. Germline CDR1 reads SGHTS; CDR2 reads YDEGEE. The CDR3 DNA is TGTGCCAGCAGCTTGTGGGGACAGGGGTCCTACAATGAGCAGTTCTTC. Translation gives CASSLWGQGSYNEQFF.

This clone was detected only once. This sequence joins TRBV7-2 and TRBJ1-6; a weak D match, TRBD1 (5 bases). Trimming cost V 6 bases and J 12 bases, with 12 bases left between them. CDR3 length equals 12 residues. The germline gives CDR1 SGHTA, CDR2 FQGNSA. The CDR3 region has the DNA TGTGCCAGCAGTCGGGACTGGGAACCCCTCCACTTT. This translates into CASSRDWEPLHF.

V is TRBV6-5 and J is TRBJ2-2; 7 nucleotides align to TRBD2. The CDR3 covers 14 residues. V trimming: 5 bases; J trimming: 0 bases; junction bases outside the gene matches: 0. From germline, CDR1 is MNHEY and CDR2 SVGAGI. CDR3 protein: CASSRGANTGELFF. The CDR3 nucleotides read TGTGCCAGCAGTCGGGGGGCGAACACCGGGGAGCTGTTTTTT.

The chain links TRBV19 to TRBJ2-7; weak D call: TRBD2 (5 bases). The CDR3 is 15 amino acids. V was clipped by 3 bases and J by 2 bases, with 14 bases between them. Germline lookup yields CDR1 LNHDA and CDR2 SQIVND (reference sequence). The CDR3 coding sequence is TGTGCCAGTAGTATTAAGGACTCCTGGGCCTACGAGCAGTACTTC. It yields the protein CASSIKDSWAYEQYF.

This chain links TRBV5-8 with TRBJ2-7; a possible D gene is TRBD1 (6 bases). Germline CDR1 is SGHTS and CDR2 is YDEGEE. V was pared by 5 bases and J by 4 bases, with 13 bases between. The CDR3 runs to 13 residues. The chain's CDR3 is CASRREQGYEQYF. The DNA for the CDR3 is TGTGCCAGCAGACGAGAACAGGGATACGAGCAGTACTTC.

The chain is built from TRBV19 and TRBJ2-1; a weak D match, TRBD2 (5 bases). The CDR3 spans 15 residues. V lost 5 bases to trimming and J lost 9 bases, with 20 bases between them. The V gene's germline CDR1 is LNHDA and CDR2 SQIVND (reference sequence). CDR3 coding DNA: TGTGCCAGTAGTTTGGGATCTCTCGGGGTTTCTGAGCAGTTCTTC. Translated: CASSLGSLGVSEQFF.

This clone has only a few counts. The chain combines TRBV9 with TRBJ1-5; 9 positions agree with TRBD1. This CDR3 comprises 16 residues. Looked up from germline, CDR1 is SGDLS and CDR2 is YYNGEE. V shed 5 bases and J 3 bases; nucleotides not matched to a gene: 9. The CDR3 nucleotides read TGTGCCAGCAGTCGCACGGGACAGGGTATCAATCAGCCCCAGCATTTT. Its protein product is CASSRTGQGINQPQHF. Variable domain in full (rest from reference TRBV9 and TRBJ1-5): DSGVTQTPKHLITATGQRVTLRCSPRSGDLSVYWYQQSLDQGLQFLIQYYNGEERAKGNILERFSAQQFPDLHSELNLSSLELGDSALYFCASSRTGQGINQPQHFGDGTRLSIL.

This clone came up a few times. The V gene is TRBV4-2, the J gene TRBJ2-5; 10 nucleotides line up with TRBD2. CDR3 size: 16 residues. J was trimmed by 4 bases and V by 0 bases; bases with no gene match: 5. Germline V lookup: CDR1 LGHNA, CDR2 YNFKEQ. Here the CDR3 DNA reads TGTGCCAGCAGCCAAGATCTCGCTAGCGGGGGAGAGACCCAGTACTTC. Translation gives CASSQDLASGGETQYF.

Of note for this clone: Other nucleotide sequences in the sample specify the same CDR3. The CDR3: CASSSGYGYTF. Written as DNA, the CDR3 is TGTGCCAGCAGTTCGGGATATGGCTACACCTTC. V and J are TRBV27 and TRBJ1-2; D not resolved. Germline loops: CDR1 MNHEY, CDR2 SMNVEV (reference sequence). The CDR3 is 11 residues long. The germline V and J ends were trimmed by 4 bases and 5 bases, with 5 bases remaining between them.

This clone was recorded once. The chain carries TRBV6-6 and TRBJ1-3; D not certain. V lost 6 bases, J lost 0 bases, and 9 bases lay in between. Germline V gene sequence: CDR1 MNHNY, CDR2 SVGAGI (reference sequence). There are 14 residues in the CDR3. The CDR3 DNA reads TGTGCCAGCAGCCCCCAAATCTCTGGAAACACCATATATTTT. Protein product: CASSPQISGNTIYF.

This clone was detected a few times. The chain employs TRBV27 and TRBJ2-7; D not certain. The germline V and J ends were trimmed by 8 bases and 3 bases, with 11 bases remaining between them. The germline gives CDR1 MNHEY, CDR2 SMNVEV (reference sequence). The CDR3 covers 12 residues. CDR3 DNA sequence: TGTGCCAGCTCCAAAATCGGCTACGAGCAGTACTTC. This codes for CASSKIGYEQYF.